This T cell receptor (beta chain) emerged from a study of CD8 T cells in ankylosing spondylitis. Study results and limitations: In the blood and synovial fluid of reactive arthritis, some motif variants had been previously reported.

With regard to this clonotype: Antigen: not known.

In TCRdb, the 5' RACE reads were re-called with MiXCR into one record per CDR3 protein. This table has approximately 100,000 distinct CDR3 sequences, approximately 25% appearing once. The CDR3 loop spans 11 amino acids. The V and J ends lost 5 bases and 12 bases respectively, with 10 bases between them. The sample was synovial fluid, either unsorted or a sorted T cell fraction (not recorded which). The sequence derives from a male donor with ankylosing spondylitis. The gene calls are TRBV12-3 or TRBV12-4 and TRBJ1-4; D is unclear. The CDR3 nucleotides are TGTGCCAGCAGTGAACGCGGAGAACTGTTTTTT. Translation: CASSERGELFF.